The 11 T cell receptor beta chains presented below share a single source sample, sequenced in a study of blood T cell repertoires in COVID-19 (dated by TCRdb to 2020 to 2022). The library came from the immunoSEQ multiplex PCR assay. In its TCRdb copy, this immuneACCESS table keeps in-frame sequences only and misses some clones. Where compared with another copy, unresolved V genes explain less than half of these, and the others have no known cause. A total of 250,000 or so clones appear in this sample, nearly 90% of them only once. The top ten constitute 2.1% of the sample. The source material was peripheral blood. These receptors came from a woman aged 55-70 years with COVID-19, enrolled during active disease.

This chain joins TRBV3-1 (or the pseudogene TRBV3-2) and TRBJ1-5; the match to TRBD1 covers 7 bases. The germline CDR1 and CDR2 sequences are LGHDT and YNNKEL (reference sequence). The CDR3 contains 17 residues. The ends lost 4 bases at V and 0 bases at J; junction bases unmatched: 9. The CDR3 nucleotides are TGTGCCAGCAGCCTTACCGGGACAGTCAATAGCAATCAGCCCCAGCATTTT. Its protein is CASSLTGTVNSNQPQHF.

The gene calls are TRBV11-2 and TRBJ1-6, with D perhaps TRBD1 (6 bases). V shed 2 bases and J shed 3 bases, with 8 bases lying between them. From germline, CDR1 is SGHAT and CDR2 FQNNGV. This CDR3 is 15 amino acids long. The CDR3 region is CASSLRGGYNSPLHF. The CDR3 nucleotides are TGTGCCAGCAGCTTAAGGGGGGGCTATAATTCACCCCTCCACTTT.

Here the CDR3 DNA reads TGTGCCAGCAGCGTCGGACAGGGGGCTGGAAACACCATATATTTT. Residues: CASSVGQGAGNTIYF. The rearrangement links TRBV6-5 to TRBJ1-3, with 10 positions matching TRBD1. V lost 6 bases, J lost 2 bases, and 4 bases stayed unmatched. CDR1 is MNHEY and CDR2 is SVGAGI in the germline V gene. The CDR3 extends over 15 amino acids.

The chain combines TRBV7-9 with TRBJ1-1; no clear D. The length of the CDR3 is 14 residues. Germline CDR1 reads SEHNR; CDR2 reads FQNEAQ (reference sequence). With 4 bases removed from V and 1 base from J, the gap between germline ends came to 10 bases. CDR3 coding DNA: TGTGCCAGCAGCTGGTCCGGGAAGAACACTGAAGCTTTCTTT. This codes for CASSWSGKNTEAFF.

The J gene is TRBJ1-3, the V gene TRBV5-1; possible D gene TRBD1, 5 bases. Trimming removed 4 bases at V and 1 base at J, with 12 bases between. This CDR3 has 15 residues. Germline-derived CDR1 and CDR2 are SGHRS and YFSETQ. The CDR3 protein is CASSDIQGSGNTIYF. CDR3 coding DNA: TGCGCCAGCAGCGACATCCAGGGATCTGGAAACACCATATATTTT.

Only one count was recorded for this clone. The chain has TRBV6-1 and TRBJ1-3, with unresolved D. Germline V lookup: CDR1 MNHNS, CDR2 SASEGT. Trimming removed 0 bases from V and 0 bases from J, with 6 bases in between. This CDR3 is 15 amino acids long. In DNA form, the CDR3 reads TGTGCCAGCAGTGAAGCCTGGGCCTCTGGAAACACCATATATTTT. It yields the protein CASSEAWASGNTIYF.

This rearrangement joins TRBV11-3 to TRBJ2-3; TRBD2 might be the D (5 bases). The V gene's germline CDR1 is SGHNT and CDR2 YENEEA. This CDR3 has 13 amino acids. The V gene lost 5 bases and the J gene lost 4 bases, with 10 bases spanning the gap. The CDR3 region is CASSARGSDTQYF. CDR3 in DNA: TGTGCCAGCAGCGCTAGAGGGTCAGATACGCAGTATTTT.

The gene calls are TRBV27 and TRBJ2-5; TRBD1 matches 7 bases. V lost 5 bases, J lost 3 bases, and 12 bases stayed unmatched. Looked up from germline, CDR1 is MNHEY and CDR2 is SMNVEV (reference sequence). The CDR3 has 16 amino acids. The CDR3 sequence is CASSGTGAEGEETQYF. The CDR3 region has the DNA TGTGCCAGCAGTGGAACAGGGGCTGAAGGGGAAGAGACCCAGTACTTC.

This rearrangement joins TRBV7-6 to TRBJ2-7, with a possible D match to TRBD1 (6 bases). Germline lookup yields CDR1 SGHVS and CDR2 FNYEAQ. V dropped 0 bases and J dropped 2 bases, with 14 bases sitting between them. This CDR3 contains 16 residues. CDR3 sequence: CASSLASTGSTYEQYF. The DNA of the CDR3 is TGTGCCAGCAGCTTAGCATCTACAGGGTCTACCTACGAGCAGTACTTC.

The table lists this clone with a count of one. This chain joins TRBV7-6 and TRBJ2-1, with TRBD1 identical over 7 bases. Trimming at V came to 0 bases and at J to 5 bases, leaving 10 bases not matched to a gene. This CDR3 has 17 amino acids. The germline V gene encodes CDR1 SGHVS and CDR2 FNYEAQ. As DNA, the CDR3 is TGTGCCAGCAGCTTAGCTTGGACAGGCCCAACACACAATGAGCAGTTCTTC. Its translation is CASSLAWTGPTHNEQFF.

V gene TRBV7-9 combines with J gene TRBJ2-5; D is possibly TRBD2 (6 bases). The CDR3 sequence is 16 residues long. CDR1 is SEHNR, CDR2 FQNEAQ, per germline (reference sequence). The germline V and J ends were trimmed by 6 bases and 3 bases, with 20 bases remaining between them. This CDR3 reads CASREAGGGEKETQYF. The CDR3, as DNA: TGTGCCAGCAGGGAGGCCGGGGGAGGAGAGAAAGAGACCCAGTACTTC.